This TCR beta chain was captured in a study of T cell responses to AZD1222 COVID-19 vaccine. Study observations and caveats: Dominant CD4 TCR responses targeted spike regions 160-218 and 743-854. Only after the peak T cell response were repertoires sampled.

Only in-frame clones appear in the TCRdb table, and some are missing; sequencing was by immunoSEQ multiplex PCR. The table has just under 75,000 clones, 80% seen once. The CDR3 is made up of 15 amino acids. Germline V gene sequence: CDR1 SGHNT, CDR2 YYREEE (reference sequence). Deletions cut 4 bases from V and 2 bases from J, with 14 bases between. A word on this clone: Its specificity is not known.

The material was peripheral blood, obtained 28 days after the second AZD1222 dose. The TCR originated in an adult who received the AZD1222 COVID-19 vaccine. The chain has TRBV5-4 and TRBJ2-3, with D hard to call. The CDR3 sequence: CASSVRSYTTDTQYF. In DNA form, the CDR3 reads TGTGCCAGCAGCGTTCGCAGCTATACCACAGATACGCAGTATTTT.